Described below is a single TCR beta chain sequence and its context. CDR3 length equals 15 residues. V lost 0 bases, J lost 5 bases, and 4 bases stayed unmatched. The V gene's germline CDR1 is GTSNPN and CDR2 SVGIG (reference sequence). This sample stems from a study of shared clonotypes between healthy human individuals. TCRdb's table, derived via immunoSEQ multiplex PCR, lists solely in-frame clones and lacks some. The sample gives about 2.3 million clones, more than 85% of which show up once; 0.35% to 0.45% is in the top ten. Sequencing used naive CD4+ T cells from PBMCs. Subset noted: CD45RA+ positively selected. This chain uses TRBV30 with TRBJ2-5; 12 nucleotides line up with TRBD2. This receptor was obtained from a young man in good health. Some clones in this sample may be carry-over from other donors' samples. The CDR3 coding sequence is TGTGCCTGGAGTGTACAGACTAGCGGGAGTGAGACCCAGTACTTC. This sequence encodes CAWSVQTSGSETQYF.